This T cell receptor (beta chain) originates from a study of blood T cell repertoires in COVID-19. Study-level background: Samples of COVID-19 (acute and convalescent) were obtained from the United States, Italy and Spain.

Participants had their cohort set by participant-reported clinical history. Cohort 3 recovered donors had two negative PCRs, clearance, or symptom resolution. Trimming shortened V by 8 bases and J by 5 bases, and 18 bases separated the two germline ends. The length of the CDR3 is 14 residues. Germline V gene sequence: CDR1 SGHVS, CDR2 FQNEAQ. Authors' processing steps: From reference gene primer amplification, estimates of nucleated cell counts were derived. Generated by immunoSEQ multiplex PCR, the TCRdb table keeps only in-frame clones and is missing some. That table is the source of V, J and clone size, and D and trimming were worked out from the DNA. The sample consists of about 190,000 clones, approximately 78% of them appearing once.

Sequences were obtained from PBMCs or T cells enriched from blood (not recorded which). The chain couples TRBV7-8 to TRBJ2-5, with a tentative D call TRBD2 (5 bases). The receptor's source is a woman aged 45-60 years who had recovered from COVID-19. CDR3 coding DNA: TGTGCCAGCGGTGCCCGGGAACTAGGGGAGACCCAGTACTTC. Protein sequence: CASGARELGETQYF.